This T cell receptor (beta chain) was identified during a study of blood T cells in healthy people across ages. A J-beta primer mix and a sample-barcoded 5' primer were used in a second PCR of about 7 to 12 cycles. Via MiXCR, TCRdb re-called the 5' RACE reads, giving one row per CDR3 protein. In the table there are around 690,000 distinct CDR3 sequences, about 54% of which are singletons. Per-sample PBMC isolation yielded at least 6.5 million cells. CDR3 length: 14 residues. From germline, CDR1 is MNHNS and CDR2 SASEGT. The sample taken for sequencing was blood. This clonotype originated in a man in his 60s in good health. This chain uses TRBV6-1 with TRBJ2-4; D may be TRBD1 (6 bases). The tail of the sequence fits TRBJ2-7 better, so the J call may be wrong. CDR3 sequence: CASSGTDGRYEQYF. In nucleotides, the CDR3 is TGTGCCAGCAGTGGGACAGATGGACGTTACGAGCAGTACTTC.